Below, one T cell receptor (beta chain) is given with its context. Its target is not known. These data originate in a study of response to subunit inactivated influenza vaccine. Study results and limitations: Few new T cells, the authors suggested, are recruited by each seasonal influenza vaccination.

Each CDR3 protein gets one entry after TCRdb re-called the RT-PCR reads with MiXCR. The profile covers about 300,000 distinct CDR3 sequences, with around 20% appearing a single time and 10% to 13% taken by the ten largest. The CDR3 covers 13 residues. V dropped 2 bases and J dropped 3 bases, with 6 bases sitting between them. The sample in question was PBMCs from blood, obtained about 20 months after vaccination. This clonotype was sampled from a man between 45 and 75 years old who received an inactivated influenza vaccine. V is TRBV12-3 or TRBV12-4 and J is TRBJ2-3; tentative D call: TRBD2 (6 bases). The CDR3 bases are TGTGCCAGCAGTTTACTAGCGACAGATACGCAGTATTTT. It translates to CASSLLATDTQYF.